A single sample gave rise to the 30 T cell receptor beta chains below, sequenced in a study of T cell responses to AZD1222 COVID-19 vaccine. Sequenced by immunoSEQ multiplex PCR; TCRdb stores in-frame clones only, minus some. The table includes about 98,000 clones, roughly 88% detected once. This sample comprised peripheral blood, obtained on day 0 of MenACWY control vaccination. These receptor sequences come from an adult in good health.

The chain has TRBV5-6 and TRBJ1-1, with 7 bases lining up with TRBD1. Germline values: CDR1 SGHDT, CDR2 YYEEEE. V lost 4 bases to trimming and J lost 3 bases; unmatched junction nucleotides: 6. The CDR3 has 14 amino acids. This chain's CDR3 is CASSAGGMDTEAFF. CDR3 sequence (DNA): TGTGCCAGCAGCGCAGGGGGAATGGACACTGAAGCTTTCTTT.

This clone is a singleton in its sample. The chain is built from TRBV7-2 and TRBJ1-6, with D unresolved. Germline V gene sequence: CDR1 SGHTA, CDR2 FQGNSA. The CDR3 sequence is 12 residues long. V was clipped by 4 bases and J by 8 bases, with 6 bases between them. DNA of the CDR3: TGTGCCAGCAGCTCCCTACATTCACCCCTCCACTTT. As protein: CASSSLHSPLHF.

The CDR3 nucleotides read TGTGCCAGCAGTTACTTATCAGTGAACACTGAAGCTTTCTTT. It specifies CASSYLSVNTEAFF. This sequence joins TRBV6-5 and TRBJ1-1, with D hard to call. This CDR3 contains 14 residues. V was cut by 1 base and J by 0 bases, with 6 bases left in between. Germline CDR1 reads MNHEY; CDR2 reads SVGAGI.

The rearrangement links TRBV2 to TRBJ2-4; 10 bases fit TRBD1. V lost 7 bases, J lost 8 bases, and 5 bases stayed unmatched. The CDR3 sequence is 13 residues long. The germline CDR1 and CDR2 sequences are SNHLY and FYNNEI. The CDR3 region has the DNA TGTGCCAGCACCCAGGACAGGGGGGACATTCAGTACTTC. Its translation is CASTQDRGDIQYF. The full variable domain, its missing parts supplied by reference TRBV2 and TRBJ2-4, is EPEVTQTPSHQVTQMGQEVILRCVPISNHLYFYWYRQILGQKVEFLVSFYNNEISEKSEIFDDQFSVERPDGSNFTLKIRSTKLEDSAMYFCASTQDRGDIQYFGAGTRLSVL.

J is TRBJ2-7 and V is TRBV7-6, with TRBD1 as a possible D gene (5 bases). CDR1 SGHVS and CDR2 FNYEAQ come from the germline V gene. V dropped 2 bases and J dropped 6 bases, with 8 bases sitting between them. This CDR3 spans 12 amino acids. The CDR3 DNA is TGTGCCAGCAGCTTACCCCAGGGCGAGCAGTACTTC. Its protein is CASSLPQGEQYF.

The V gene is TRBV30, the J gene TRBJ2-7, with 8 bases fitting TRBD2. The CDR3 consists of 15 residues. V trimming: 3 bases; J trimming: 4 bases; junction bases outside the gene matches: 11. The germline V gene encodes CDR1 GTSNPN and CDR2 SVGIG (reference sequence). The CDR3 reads CAWRARLAGRYEQYF. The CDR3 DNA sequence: TGTGCCTGGAGAGCTCGCCTAGCGGGTAGGTACGAGCAGTACTTC.

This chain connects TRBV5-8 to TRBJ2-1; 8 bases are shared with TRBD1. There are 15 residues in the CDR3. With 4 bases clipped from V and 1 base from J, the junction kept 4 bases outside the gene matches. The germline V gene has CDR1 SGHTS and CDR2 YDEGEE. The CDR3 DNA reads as TGTGCCAGCAGCCCTCAGGGGGCTTCCTACAATGAGCAGTTCTTC. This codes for CASSPQGASYNEQFF.

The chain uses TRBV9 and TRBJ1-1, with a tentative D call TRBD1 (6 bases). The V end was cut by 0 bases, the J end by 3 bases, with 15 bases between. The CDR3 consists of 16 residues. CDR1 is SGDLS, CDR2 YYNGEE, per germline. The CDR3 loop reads CASSVGAGAGDTEAFF. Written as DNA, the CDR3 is TGTGCCAGCAGCGTAGGCGCAGGGGCAGGGGACACTGAAGCTTTCTTT. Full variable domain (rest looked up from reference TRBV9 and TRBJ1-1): DSGVTQTPKHLITATGQRVTLRCSPRSGDLSVYWYQQSLDQGLQFLIQYYNGEERAKGNILERFSAQQFPDLHSELNLSSLELGDSALYFCASSVGAGAGDTEAFFGQGTRLTVV.

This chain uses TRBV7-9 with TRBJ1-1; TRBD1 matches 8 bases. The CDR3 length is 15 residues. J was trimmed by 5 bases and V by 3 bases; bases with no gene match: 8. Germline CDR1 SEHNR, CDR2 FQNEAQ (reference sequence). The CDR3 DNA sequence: TGTGCCAGCAGCTTTAGACAGGGGAGTAGGACTGAAGCTTTCTTT. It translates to CASSFRQGSRTEAFF.

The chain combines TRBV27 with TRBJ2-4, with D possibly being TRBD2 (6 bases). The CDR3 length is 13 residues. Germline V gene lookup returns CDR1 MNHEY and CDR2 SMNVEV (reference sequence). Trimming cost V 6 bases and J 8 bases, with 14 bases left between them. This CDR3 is CASRGGPGDIQYF. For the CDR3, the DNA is TGTGCCAGCAGAGGAGGGCCGGGGGACATTCAGTACTTC.

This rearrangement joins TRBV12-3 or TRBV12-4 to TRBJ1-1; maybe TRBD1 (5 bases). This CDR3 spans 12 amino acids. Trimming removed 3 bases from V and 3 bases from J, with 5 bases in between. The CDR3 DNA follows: TGTGCCAGCAGTTTGGGGCACACTGAAGCTTTCTTT. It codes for CASSLGHTEAFF.

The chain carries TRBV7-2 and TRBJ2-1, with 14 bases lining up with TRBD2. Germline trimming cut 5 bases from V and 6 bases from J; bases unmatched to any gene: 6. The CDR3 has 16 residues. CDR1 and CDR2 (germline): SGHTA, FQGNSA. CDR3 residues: CASSLTTSGGANEQFF. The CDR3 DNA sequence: TGTGCCAGCAGCCTGACGACTAGCGGGGGGGCCAATGAGCAGTTCTTC.

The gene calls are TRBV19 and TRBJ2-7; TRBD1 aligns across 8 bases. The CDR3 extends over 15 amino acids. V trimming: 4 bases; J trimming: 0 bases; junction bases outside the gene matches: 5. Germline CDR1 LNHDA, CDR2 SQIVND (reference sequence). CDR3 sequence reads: CASSTQGQDSYEQYF. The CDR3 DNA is TGTGCCAGTAGTACACAGGGACAGGACTCCTACGAGCAGTACTTC.

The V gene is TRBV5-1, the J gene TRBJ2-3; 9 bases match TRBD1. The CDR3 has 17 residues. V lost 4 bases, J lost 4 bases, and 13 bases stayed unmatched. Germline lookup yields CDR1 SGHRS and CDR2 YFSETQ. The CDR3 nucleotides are TGCGCCAGCAGCCAAAACGTGGGACAGGGTTCATCAGATACGCAGTATTTT. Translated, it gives CASSQNVGQGSSDTQYF.

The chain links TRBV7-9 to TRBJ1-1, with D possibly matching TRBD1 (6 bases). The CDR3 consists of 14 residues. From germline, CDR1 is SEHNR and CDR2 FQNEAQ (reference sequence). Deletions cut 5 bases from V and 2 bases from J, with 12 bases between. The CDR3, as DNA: TGTGCCAGCAGCGATTCCGGGACAAACACTGAAGCTTTCTTT. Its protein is CASSDSGTNTEAFF.

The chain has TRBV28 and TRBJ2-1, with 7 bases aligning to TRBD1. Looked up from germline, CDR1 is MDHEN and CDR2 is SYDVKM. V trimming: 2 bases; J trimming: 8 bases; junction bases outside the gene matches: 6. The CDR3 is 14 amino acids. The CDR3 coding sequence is TGTGCCAGCAGTTTACCGATTACAGGGGATGAGCAGTTCTTC. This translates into CASSLPITGDEQFF.

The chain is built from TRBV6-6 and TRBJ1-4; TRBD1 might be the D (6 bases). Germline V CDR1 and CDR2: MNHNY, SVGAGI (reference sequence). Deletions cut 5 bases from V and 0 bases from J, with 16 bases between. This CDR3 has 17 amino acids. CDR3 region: CASSPQGRGATNEKLFF. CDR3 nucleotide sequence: TGTGCCAGCAGTCCCCAGGGGAGAGGGGCAACTAATGAAAAACTGTTTTTT.

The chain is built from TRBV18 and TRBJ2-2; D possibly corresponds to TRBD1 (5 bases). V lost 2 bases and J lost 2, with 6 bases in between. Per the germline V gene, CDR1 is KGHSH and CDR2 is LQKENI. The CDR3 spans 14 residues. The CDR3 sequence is CASSPDSNTGELFF. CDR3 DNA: TGTGCCAGCTCACCAGACAGCAACACCGGGGAGCTGTTTTTT.

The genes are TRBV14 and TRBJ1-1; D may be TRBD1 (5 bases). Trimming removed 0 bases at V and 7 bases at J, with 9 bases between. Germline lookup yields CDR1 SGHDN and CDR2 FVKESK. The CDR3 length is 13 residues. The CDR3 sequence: CASSQDGGIEAFF. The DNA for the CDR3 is TGTGCCAGCAGCCAAGATGGGGGGATTGAAGCTTTCTTT. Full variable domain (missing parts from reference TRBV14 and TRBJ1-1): EAGVTQFPSHSVIEKGQTVTLRCDPISGHDNLYWYRRVMGKEIKFLLHFVKESKQDESGMPNNRFLAERTGGTYSTLKVQPAELEDSGVYFCASSQDGGIEAFFGQGTRLTVV.

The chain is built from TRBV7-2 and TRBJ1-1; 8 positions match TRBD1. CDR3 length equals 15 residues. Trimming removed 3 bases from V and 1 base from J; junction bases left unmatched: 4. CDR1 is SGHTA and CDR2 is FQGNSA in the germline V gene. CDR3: CASSFNRGTNTEAFF. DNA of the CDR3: TGTGCCAGCAGCTTCAACAGGGGGACGAACACTGAAGCTTTCTTT.

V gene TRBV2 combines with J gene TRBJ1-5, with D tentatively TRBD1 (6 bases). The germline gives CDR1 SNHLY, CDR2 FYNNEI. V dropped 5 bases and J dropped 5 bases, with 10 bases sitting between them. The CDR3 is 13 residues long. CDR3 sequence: CASSTGPDQPQHF. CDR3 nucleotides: TGTGCCAGCAGTACAGGGCCAGATCAGCCCCAGCATTTT.

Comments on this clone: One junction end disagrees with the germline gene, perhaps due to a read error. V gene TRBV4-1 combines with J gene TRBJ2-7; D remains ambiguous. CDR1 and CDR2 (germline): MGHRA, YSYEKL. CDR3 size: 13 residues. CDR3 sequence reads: CASSQVEGTPGHF. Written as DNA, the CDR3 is TGCGCCAGCAGCCAAGTCGAAGGCACACCCGGCCACTTC.

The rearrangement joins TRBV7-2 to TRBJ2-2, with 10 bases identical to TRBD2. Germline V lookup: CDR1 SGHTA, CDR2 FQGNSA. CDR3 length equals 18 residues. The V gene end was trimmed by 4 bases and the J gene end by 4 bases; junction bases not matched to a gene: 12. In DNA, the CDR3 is TGTGCCAGCAGCTCACGAACCCTAGCGGGGGTAGGCACCGGGGAGCTGTTTTTT. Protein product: CASSSRTLAGVGTGELFF.

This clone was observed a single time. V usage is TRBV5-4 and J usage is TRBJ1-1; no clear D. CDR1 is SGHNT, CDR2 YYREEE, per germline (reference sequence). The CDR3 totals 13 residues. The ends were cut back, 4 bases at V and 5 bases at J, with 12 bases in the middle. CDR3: CASSGVGKTEAFF. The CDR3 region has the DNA TGTGCCAGCAGCGGAGTAGGCAAGACTGAAGCTTTCTTT.

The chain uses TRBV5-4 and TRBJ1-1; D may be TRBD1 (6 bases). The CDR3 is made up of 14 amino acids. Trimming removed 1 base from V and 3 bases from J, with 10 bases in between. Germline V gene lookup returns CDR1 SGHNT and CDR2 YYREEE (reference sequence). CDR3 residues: CASSLQQGDTEAFF. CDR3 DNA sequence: TGTGCCAGCAGCTTGCAACAGGGCGACACTGAAGCTTTCTTT.

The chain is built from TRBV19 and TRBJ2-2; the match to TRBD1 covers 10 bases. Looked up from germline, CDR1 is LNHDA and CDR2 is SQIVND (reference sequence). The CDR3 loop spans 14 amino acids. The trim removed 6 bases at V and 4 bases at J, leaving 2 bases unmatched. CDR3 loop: CASSRTGGTGELFF. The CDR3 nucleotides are TGTGCCAGTAGCCGGACAGGGGGCACCGGGGAGCTGTTTTTT.

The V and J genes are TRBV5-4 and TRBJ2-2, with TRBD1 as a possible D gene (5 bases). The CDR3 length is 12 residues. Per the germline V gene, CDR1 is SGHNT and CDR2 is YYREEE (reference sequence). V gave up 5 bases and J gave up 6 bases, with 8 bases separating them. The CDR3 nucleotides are TGTGCCAGCAGAACAGGCGCCGGGGAGCTGTTTTTT. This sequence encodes CASRTGAGELFF.

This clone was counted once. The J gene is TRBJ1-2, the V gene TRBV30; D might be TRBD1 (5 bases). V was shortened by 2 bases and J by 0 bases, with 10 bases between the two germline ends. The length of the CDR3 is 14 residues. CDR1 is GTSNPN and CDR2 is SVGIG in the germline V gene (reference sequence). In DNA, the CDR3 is TGTGCCTGGAGTCGTGGGGGGTCTAACTATGGCTACACCTTC. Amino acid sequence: CAWSRGGSNYGYTF.

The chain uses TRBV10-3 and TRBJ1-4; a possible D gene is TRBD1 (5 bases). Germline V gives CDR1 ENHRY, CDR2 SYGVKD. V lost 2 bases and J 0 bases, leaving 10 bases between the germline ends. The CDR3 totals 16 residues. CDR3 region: CAISEVQGATNEKLFF. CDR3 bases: TGTGCCATCAGTGAGGTCCAGGGAGCAACTAATGAAAAACTGTTTTTT.

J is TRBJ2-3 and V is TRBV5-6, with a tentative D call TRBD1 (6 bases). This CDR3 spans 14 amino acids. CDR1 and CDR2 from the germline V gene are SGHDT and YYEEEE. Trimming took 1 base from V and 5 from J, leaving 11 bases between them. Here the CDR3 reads CASSLITGLDTQYF. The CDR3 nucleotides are TGTGCCAGCAGCTTGATTACAGGGTTAGATACGCAGTATTTT.